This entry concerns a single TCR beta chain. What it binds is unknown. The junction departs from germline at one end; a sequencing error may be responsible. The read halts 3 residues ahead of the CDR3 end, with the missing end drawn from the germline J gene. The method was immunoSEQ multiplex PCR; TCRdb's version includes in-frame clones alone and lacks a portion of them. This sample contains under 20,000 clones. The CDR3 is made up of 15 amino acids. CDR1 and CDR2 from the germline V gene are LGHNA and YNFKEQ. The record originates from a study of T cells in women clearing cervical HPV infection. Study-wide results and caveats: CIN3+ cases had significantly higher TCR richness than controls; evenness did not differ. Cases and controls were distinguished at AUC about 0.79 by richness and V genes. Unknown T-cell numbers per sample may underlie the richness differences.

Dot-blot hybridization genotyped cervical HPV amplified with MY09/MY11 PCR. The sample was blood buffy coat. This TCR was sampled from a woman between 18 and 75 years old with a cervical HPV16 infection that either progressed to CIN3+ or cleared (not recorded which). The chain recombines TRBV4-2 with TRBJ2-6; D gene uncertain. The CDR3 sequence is CASSQSYGDNNVLTF. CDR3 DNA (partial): TGCGCCAGCAGCCAATCGTACGGTGACAACAACGTC.